The 15 T cell receptor beta chains in this list originate from one sample, sequenced in a study of blood T cell repertoires in COVID-19. Measured with immunoSEQ multiplex PCR; TCRdb has only the in-frame clones, and not every one. The sample has 150,000 to 180,000 clones, 75% to 90% seen once. Sequencing used peripheral blood. These receptors all come from a man aged 55 to 70 with acute or convalescent COVID-19.

This clone was observed a single time. The chain is built from TRBV28 and TRBJ1-1; no clear D gene. V was trimmed by 5 bases and J by 5 bases, leaving 21 bases between them. Per germline, CDR1 MDHEN and CDR2 SYDVKM. This CDR3 has 16 residues. This CDR3 reads CASSPTRGGRRTEAFF. In DNA, the CDR3 is TGTGCCAGCAGTCCCACCCGTGGAGGGAGAAGGACTGAAGCTTTCTTT.

This clone was observed a handful of times. The gene calls are TRBV28 and TRBJ1-6; 7 bases are a match to TRBD1. The CDR3 length is 13 residues. The J segment lost 6 bases and the V segment lost 7 bases, leaving 3 bases of the junction unmatched. CDR1 is MDHEN and CDR2 is SYDVKM in the germline V gene. CDR3 nucleotide sequence: TGTGCCAGCATAGACAGGGTTAATTCACCCCTCCACTTT. The encoded protein is CASIDRVNSPLHF.

The chain links TRBV24-1 to TRBJ2-3; 8 bases match TRBD1. The CDR3 spans 15 residues. Trimming cost V 5 bases and J 3 bases; bases outside gene matches: 6. CDR1 is KGHDR and CDR2 is SFDVKD in the germline V gene. CDR3: CATSAPQGATDTQYF. CDR3 sequence (DNA): TGTGCCACCAGTGCCCCCCAGGGGGCAACAGATACGCAGTATTTT.

The CDR3 sequence is CASSSQPIQGKTNEKLFF. In nucleotides, the CDR3 is TGTGCCAGCAGCTCCCAGCCCATACAGGGAAAAACTAATGAAAAACTGTTTTTT. This sequence joins TRBV7-2 and TRBJ1-4; perhaps TRBD1 as D (6 bases). With 4 bases removed from V and 1 base from J, the gap between germline ends came to 19 bases. Germline V gene sequence: CDR1 SGHTA, CDR2 FQGNSA. The CDR3 runs 18 residues.

This chain links TRBV19 with TRBJ2-3; the match to TRBD1 covers 9 bases. There are 16 residues in the CDR3. Trimming removed 3 bases from V and 3 bases from J; junction bases left unmatched: 7. Germline V CDR1 and CDR2: LNHDA, SQIVND (reference sequence). The CDR3 sequence is CASSMGQGKGTDTQYF. The CDR3 nucleotides read TGTGCCAGTAGTATGGGACAGGGAAAGGGAACAGATACGCAGTATTTT. Filled out from reference TRBV19 and TRBJ2-3, the complete variable domain reads DGGITQSPKYLFRKEGQNVTLSCEQNLNHDAMYWYRQDPGQGLRLIYYSQIVNDFQKGDIAEGYSVSREKKESFPLTVTSAQKNPTAFYLCASSMGQGKGTDTQYFGPGTRLTVL.

This chain links TRBV19 with TRBJ1-5; TRBD1 matches at 9 bases. CDR1 is LNHDA, CDR2 SQIVND, per germline (reference sequence). V lost 8 bases, J lost 0 bases, and 8 bases stayed unmatched. This CDR3 has 16 residues. The CDR3 sequence is CASGGTGPNSNQPQHF. The CDR3 bases are TGTGCCAGTGGGGGGACAGGGCCTAATAGCAATCAGCCCCAGCATTTT.

The chain combines TRBV10-3 with TRBJ1-5, with D uncertain. The ends were cut back, 11 bases at V and 6 bases at J, with 17 bases in the middle. Germline CDR1 is ENHRY and CDR2 is SYGVKD. The CDR3 totals 13 residues. This chain's CDR3 is CAATGSLIQPQHF. The CDR3 nucleotides are TGTGCCGCCACGGGTTCACTCATTCAGCCCCAGCATTTT.

This rearrangement joins TRBV19 to TRBJ1-1; TRBD1 might be the D (5 bases). Trimming pared 5 bases from V and 0 bases from J, leaving 16 bases between. The CDR3 loop spans 16 amino acids. Germline assignment: CDR1 LNHDA and CDR2 SQIVND (reference sequence). CDR3 region: CASSPRQNYMNTEAFF. The CDR3 nucleotides read TGTGCCAGTAGTCCCCGACAGAATTATATGAACACTGAAGCTTTCTTT. The full variable domain, with the rest looked up from reference TRBV19 and TRBJ1-1, is DGGITQSPKYLFRKEGQNVTLSCEQNLNHDAMYWYRQDPGQGLRLIYYSQIVNDFQKGDIAEGYSVSREKKESFPLTVTSAQKNPTAFYLCASSPRQNYMNTEAFFGQGTRLTVV.

The rearrangement joins TRBV6-5 to TRBJ1-6; no clear D gene. Germline values: CDR1 MNHEY, CDR2 SVGAGI. CDR3 length: 14 amino acids. CDR3 sequence (DNA): TGTGGAGTAGTTGCTTCCCCCGGGAATTCACCCCTCCACTTT. This gives the protein CGVVASPGNSPLHF.

This chain links TRBV7-2 with TRBJ2-2; 7 nucleotides line up with TRBD2. V was clipped by 5 bases and J by 2 bases; unmatched bases: 11. Germline CDR1 reads SGHTA; CDR2 reads FQGNSA. This CDR3 has 17 amino acids. The CDR3 loop is CASSPRGESYNTGELFF. For the CDR3, the DNA is TGTGCCAGCAGCCCCCGGGGGGAAAGCTATAACACCGGGGAGCTGTTTTTT.

The chain uses TRBV5-1 and TRBJ1-2; 8 positions match TRBD1. Trimming took 5 bases from V and 9 from J; bases not matched to a gene: 12. CDR1 is SGHRS and CDR2 is YFSETQ in the germline V gene. The CDR3 spans 14 residues. The CDR3 DNA reads TGCGCCAGCAGTCCTCCGGGACAGGCTCTGAGCTACACCTTC. Encoded protein: CASSPPGQALSYTF. The complete variable domain, with remaining parts taken from reference TRBV5-1 and TRBJ1-2, reads KAGVTQTPRYLIKTRGQQVTLSCSPISGHRSVSWYQQTPGQGLQFLFEYFSETQRNKGNFPGRFSGRQFSNSRSEMNVSTLELGDSALYLCASSPPGQALSYTFGSGTRLTVV.

The chain carries TRBV5-1 and TRBJ2-5, with D perhaps matching TRBD1 (5 bases). Trimming left V 3 bases short and J 2 bases short, with 17 bases between. Germline assignment: CDR1 SGHRS and CDR2 YFSETQ. The CDR3 has 16 amino acids. The CDR3 is CASSSGSKALQETQYF. Written as DNA, the CDR3 is TGCGCCAGCAGCTCAGGGTCCAAGGCTCTACAAGAGACCCAGTACTTC.

The rearrangement links TRBV2 to TRBJ1-6; D possibly corresponds to TRBD1 (5 bases). Trimming left V 7 bases short and J 10 bases short, with 14 bases between. CDR3 length: 13 amino acids. Germline V gene lookup returns CDR1 SNHLY and CDR2 FYNNEI. The chain's CDR3 is CASNEQGKSPLHF. The CDR3 DNA follows: TGTGCCAGCAATGAGCAGGGCAAATCACCCCTCCACTTT.

This chain uses TRBV10-3 with TRBJ2-7, with TRBD1 identical over 9 bases. This CDR3 has 15 amino acids. Germline CDR1 ENHRY, CDR2 SYGVKD. Unmatched junction bases numbered 6, after V lost 3 bases and J lost 3 bases. The CDR3 sequence: CAISDPGQGYYEQYF. CDR3 sequence (DNA): TGTGCCATCAGTGATCCGGGACAGGGCTACTACGAGCAGTACTTC.

This clone was recorded once. The chain employs TRBV28 and TRBJ2-5; TRBD2 agrees at 7 bases. Trimming cost V 3 bases and J 5 bases; bases outside gene matches: 6. The CDR3 has 14 residues. Germline lookup yields CDR1 MDHEN and CDR2 SYDVKM. DNA for the CDR3: TGTGCCAGCAGTTTGGGGGGGGTGCAGGAGACCCAGTACTTC. Protein: CASSLGGVQETQYF.